The sequence of this T cell receptor (beta chain) was determined in a study of cytomegalovirus exposure and HLA in healthy donors (dated by TCRdb to between 2016 and 2019). Regarding the complete study: An earlier analysis of more than 550 of the donors reported 250 to 300 Gb of sequence data and 95 million to 130 million unique TCR beta sequences obtained from some 170 million T cells. To predict cytomegalovirus infection status, the study combined high-throughput TCR immunosequencing, statistical association of individual TCRs with disease status, and machine learning. Along with the roughly 670-subject first cohort, a separate validation cohort of 120 different subjects was used. Four to six DR-DQ haplotypes were handled as single units for association and clustering, since linkage in the cohort was strong. The T cell repertoires of several hundred subjects were profiled by immunosequencing and related to cytomegalovirus serostatus. Donor age, sex, ethnicity and CMV serostatus were compiled alongside the repertoire data. About 300 gigabases of sequencing data and 70 million to 85 million unique TCR sequences were included in an early release covering roughly 600 HLA-typed donors. In a later genetic analysis, genome-wide SNP genotypes for about three fifths of the 666 donors were used, and that subset was treated as a discovery cohort. To study patterns of TCR occurrence, a later analysis re-analyzed previously published TCR beta repertoires from 666 donors and added high-resolution HLA genotyping. The number of typed donors differed by locus: about 620-630 for A, B, C, DRB1 and DQB1; 522 for DQA1; some 610 for DPA1; and around 490 for DPB1. To decide whether each TCR beta V gene segment behaved as functional or pseudogenic, an earlier analysis of 587 of the donors relied on high-throughput TCR beta sequencing. The later analysis used no new phenotypic data to find candidate immune exposures, relying instead on TCR beta sequences and their occurrence across donors. HLA typing covered class I and class II loci at four-digit resolution. Of the 300 to 500 genotyped donors, less than 90% were placed in the genetic ancestry cluster associated with self-reported Caucasian donors. The study aimed to test whether cataloging public T cell receptors could reveal signatures of past pathogen exposure. All discovery cohort repertoires had been generated on a single sequencing platform. Among a few hundred genotyped donors of the cohort, an average of about 240,000 unique TCR beta nucleotide sequences were sequenced per donor, about a sixth of them non-productive.

As regards this clone: Its cognate antigen has yet to be identified. No base qualities exist here, and no much larger clone lies one base off it.

What the study reported, not specific to this receptor: The authors suggested that the approach could potentially be generalized to other disease states and immunological phenotypes. Because HLA typing was unavailable for some donors at each locus, only the typed subset was used in association tests. Because counts were too low, seventeen rarely observed V segments, including chromosome 9 orphons, were excluded from the earlier analysis of 587 of the donors. A later analysis reported that several top co-occurrence clusters appeared linked to parvovirus B19, influenza, CMV and Epstein-Barr virus. Roughly uniform sequencing depth across donors was assumed in presence/absence analyses, although this assumption may not hold. Most TCR sequences were seen in very few donors, while some public TCRs were found in many individuals. The 87-base-pair reads could not distinguish some IMGT-functional V segments, including TRBV6-2 and TRBV6-3, so those segments were excluded. At a false discovery rate of 0.05, a later analysis linked 16,000 or so TCR beta sequences to specific HLA alleles. Most CMV-associated TCR beta chains appeared to be HLA-restricted in a later analysis, and the HLA associations seemed to be driven largely by CMV exposure. In vitro tests confirmed that three of the cytomegalovirus-associated TCR beta chains recognize cytomegalovirus antigens. In a later genetic analysis, a missense DCLRE1C variant was associated with V-gene and J-gene trimming of TCR beta chains, and the association was replicated in an independent cohort. A cluster of highly shared sequence variants was judged likely to be a technical artifact of the sequencing pipeline. In the study, about 150 TCR beta chains were listed as associated with cytomegalovirus. The only immune exposure information available for the cohort was CMV serostatus. A further reported finding was that TCR beta sequences accurately predicted the HLA-A and HLA-B alleles for most subjects in the first cohort. In a later analysis, the rate of TCR association differed among HLA loci, with DRB1 alleles having the most associated TCRs and HLA-C alleles having the fewest. Correlated functional status among segregating V segments might be attributable to linkage disequilibrium, but an unknown experimental factor could not be ruled out. Broadly in line with IMGT annotations, most TCR beta V segments showed up in productive rearrangements about 87% or about 30% of the time in an earlier analysis of several hundred of the donors. In a later genetic analysis, fewer N-insertions in productive TCRs were reported among donors in an Asian-associated ancestry cluster than the roughly 700-donor mean. In this cohort, only TCR beta chains were sequenced, and detectable features were limited by the absence of alpha or paired-chain data. Compared with equally common non-associated chains, HLA-associated TCR beta chains in a later analysis were more clonally expanded and had lower generation probabilities. In both the original and validation cohorts, the classifier was reported to diagnose cytomegalovirus status with high specificity and sensitivity. When HLA alleles, especially DR and DQ, strongly co-occurred, TCR associations were difficult to assign to individual alleles.

Library creation used the immunoSEQ multiplex PCR assay. The multiplex PCR relied on a mix of 60 forward primers for TCR Vbeta segments and 13 reverse primers for TCR Jbeta segments. The CDR3 region of rearranged TCR beta genes was amplified from genomic DNA with a multiplex PCR assay. Amplified TCR beta libraries were sequenced as 87-base-pair reads on the Illumina HiSeq System. Regarding the original processing steps: A later analysis tallied around 87 million unique TCR beta chains across the approximately 670 repertoires, and about 10 million of those chains were shared by two or more donors. A nearest-neighbor algorithm error-corrected the raw reads and collapsed the reads into unique sequences, merging closely related sequences to remove PCR and sequencing errors. V, D and J gene segments were assigned by aligning CDR3 sequences to IMGT reference sequences. For a sequence to be retained, a match of at least six nucleotides was required to both a V gene segment and a J gene segment. Rearrangements were classified as productive when the CDR3 lacked stop codons and remained in frame with V and J, and all other rearrangements were classified as non-productive. Following IMGT convention, CDR3 was defined as the stretch from the second conserved V-encoded cysteine to the conserved J-encoded phenylalanine. In an earlier analysis of around 600 of the donors, sequences lacking an unambiguous match to a single V gene segment were excluded. An earlier analysis of about 590 of the donors classified V segments as functional when productive rearrangements were above 56.7% and as segregating when the standard deviation between donors was above 5%. A statistical classification framework was built to diagnose cytomegalovirus status from the catalog of TCR beta chain sequences. A later analysis assigned V and J genes by comparing TCR nucleotide sequences with IMGT/GENE-DB human TR gene sequences. Using the TCRdist pipeline, a later analysis assigned CDR3 sequences along with most-parsimonious VDJ recombination scenarios. In a later analysis, every TCR beta chain was defined by the combination of its CDR3 amino acid sequence and its V-gene family, and reads without a unique V-gene family were dropped. In a later analysis, 450 to 600 highly shared, low-generation-probability nucleotide sequences were removed to address suspected cross-contamination and a sequencing artifact. In a later analysis, a clonal expansion index was calculated for each public chain from normalized within-repertoire ranks of inferred template counts. In a later analysis, generation probabilities were computed using a VDJ recombination model fitted to out-of-frame rearrangements, and the results were checked against IGoR. In a later analysis, hypergeometric tests were used to score TCR-TCR, TCR-HLA and TCR-CMV co-occurrence, with a repertoire-size bias correction applied to TCR pairs. False discovery rates were estimated in a later analysis by permuting HLA or CMV assignments 20 times. In a later analysis, co-occurring TCRs were grouped with DBSCAN, and TCRdist sequence similarity was added when clustering was performed within HLA-allele-positive subsets. Repertoires with fewer than 30,000 or more than 120,000 public chains were left out of co-occurrence clustering, as were about five repertoires with anomalous nucleotide sharing. TCRdb re-hosts the immuneACCESS table, in-frame sequences only. Its copies lack some clones; in the studies checked, an unresolved V gene accounts for under half of them, and the cause for the rest is not known. That table gives V, J and clone size, and the DNA gave D and trimming. This sample has some 150,000 clones in its table, and about 71% of those were observed once. Approximately 3% of the sample goes to the ten largest clones.

The germline V gene specifies SQVTM as CDR1 and ANQGSEA as CDR2. At the junction V is shortened by 5 bases and J by 3 bases; bases outside the gene matches: 5. From the cysteine up to the phenylalanine, the CDR3 has a length of 15 residues. The retained sequence is limited to the CDR3, 45 bases, with the frame set at the first base. The cohort consisted of 650 to 700 healthy bone marrow donors. At the time of sampling, every cohort member was nominally healthy, though immune exposures that went unrecorded were likely present. The donor tested CMV seronegative and was one of the 352 seronegative cohort members. Every donor gave a peripheral blood sample, and the peripheral blood mononuclear cells from that sample were used for TCR beta sequencing. Genomic DNA was extracted from the blood cell samples with the Qiagen DNeasy Blood Extraction Kit.

Sequencing was carried out using PBMCs. The clonotype originates from a young woman in good health and CMV-seronegative. The chain couples TRBV29-1 to TRBJ2-7, and TRBD2 matches 15 of the central bases. In nucleotide form, the sequence is TGCAGCGTTCCTGGACTAGCGGGAGGGCTCTACGAGCAGTACTTC. Its translation is CSVPGLAGGLYEQYF.